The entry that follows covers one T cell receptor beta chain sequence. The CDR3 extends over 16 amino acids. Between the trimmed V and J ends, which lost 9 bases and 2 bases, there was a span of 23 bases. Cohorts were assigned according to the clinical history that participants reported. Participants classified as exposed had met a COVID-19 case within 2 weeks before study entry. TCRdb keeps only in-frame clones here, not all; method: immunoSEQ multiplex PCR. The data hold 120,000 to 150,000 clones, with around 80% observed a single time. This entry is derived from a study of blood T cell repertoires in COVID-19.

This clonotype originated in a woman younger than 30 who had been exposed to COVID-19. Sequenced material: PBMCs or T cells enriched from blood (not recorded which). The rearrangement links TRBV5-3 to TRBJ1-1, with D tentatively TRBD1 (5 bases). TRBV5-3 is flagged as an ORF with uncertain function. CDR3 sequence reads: CANHSDSGGPNTEAFF. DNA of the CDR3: TGTGCCAACCACTCCGACAGTGGTGGTCCAAACACTGAAGCTTTCTTT.